A selection of T cell receptor beta chains follows, all from one sample in a study of OX40 agonist ivuxolimab in advanced cancers. Profiling relied on immunoSEQ multiplex PCR, and the TCRdb table lists in-frame clones only, not all of them. The repertoire holds about 82,000 clones, 70% to 90% seen once, with 0.75% to 1% in the top ten. Source: CD4+ or CD8+ T cells sorted from blood, taken in a trial of the OX40 agonist ivuxolimab. Every receptor here comes from an adult with an advanced solid tumor such as melanoma, head and neck, liver or kidney cancer. The CDR3 runs from the conserved cysteine through the conserved F or W.

j_call,v_call,cdr3_aa
TRBJ1-1,TRBV2,CASRLQNTEAFF
TRBJ2-2,TRBV29-1,CSVDPSSGGSTGELFF
TRBJ2-3,TRBV19,CASSLLGTDTQYF
TRBJ1-1,TRBV10-2,CASSQGAANTEAFF
TRBJ1-6,TRBV6-6,CASSYSRQGYSPLHF
TRBJ1-5,TRBV2,CASSWTGGNQPQHF
TRBJ1-3,TRBV4-1,CASSRDRDSGNTIYF
TRBJ1-5,TRBV21-1,CASSKGDRVGQPQHF
TRBJ2-4,TRBV30,CAWSSSGTNIQYF
TRBJ2-3,TRBV6-5,CASSLDGPSTDTQYF
TRBJ2-1,TRBV30,CAWSVRSRYGQFF
TRBJ2-5,TRBV10-3,CAIRDRQETQYF
TRBJ2-3,TRBV7-3,CASSPRSGVSDTQYF
TRBJ2-5,TRBV21-1,CASSKGIRAGEHSGTQYF
TRBJ2-1,TRBV9,CASSVTLTSGGLGEQFF
TRBJ2-1,TRBV11-2,CASSRARDRNNEQFF
TRBJ1-2,TRBV30,CAWSAHGVYGYTF
TRBJ1-1,TRBV29-1,CSAAKGTGVMNTEAFF
TRBJ2-7,TRBV6-5,CASKDPDYEQYF
TRBJ2-5,TRBV2,CASRADRGPVETQYF
TRBJ2-7,TRBV7-9,CASSSATVYSYEQYF
TRBJ1-1,TRBV27,CASYSSLGGSGTEAFF
TRBJ2-1,TRBV19,CASSIVGQGAGTSYNEQFF
TRBJ2-7,TRBV2,CASSGESYEQYF
TRBJ2-3,TRBV6-5,CASNRGTGLDTQYF
TRBJ1-2,TRBV5-4,CASFEDSYYGYTF
TRBJ2-7,TRBV9,CASSVNSDEGEQYF
TRBJ2-7,TRBV5-6,CASSWTGNEQYF
TRBJ1-1,TRBV28,CASSRTSGQSTEAFF
TRBJ2-7,TRBV6-1,CASSILAGPYEQYF
TRBJ1-1,TRBV27,CASRADRLNTEAFF
TRBJ2-2,TRBV18,CASSPPNQGSNTGELFF
TRBJ2-5,TRBV7-2,CASSLTGGAETQYF
TRBJ2-7,TRBV7-9,CASSPKIRVSDEQYF
TRBJ2-6,TRBV19,CASSTAAVSGANVLTF
TRBJ2-7,TRBV29-1,CSVGGRDSEQYF
TRBJ2-6,TRBV6-1,CASKVGSGANVLTF
TRBJ1-4,TRBV4-2,CASSQNLLWEKLFF
TRBJ1-6,TRBV19,CASKDNYNSPLHF
TRBJ2-5,TRBV6-5,CASTDLSQETQYF
TRBJ1-3,TRBV6-5,CASTLRGGNTIYF
TRBJ2-7,TRBV6-5,CASSYWDRGRGEQYF
TRBJ1-6,TRBV14,CASSALDGAFNSPLHF